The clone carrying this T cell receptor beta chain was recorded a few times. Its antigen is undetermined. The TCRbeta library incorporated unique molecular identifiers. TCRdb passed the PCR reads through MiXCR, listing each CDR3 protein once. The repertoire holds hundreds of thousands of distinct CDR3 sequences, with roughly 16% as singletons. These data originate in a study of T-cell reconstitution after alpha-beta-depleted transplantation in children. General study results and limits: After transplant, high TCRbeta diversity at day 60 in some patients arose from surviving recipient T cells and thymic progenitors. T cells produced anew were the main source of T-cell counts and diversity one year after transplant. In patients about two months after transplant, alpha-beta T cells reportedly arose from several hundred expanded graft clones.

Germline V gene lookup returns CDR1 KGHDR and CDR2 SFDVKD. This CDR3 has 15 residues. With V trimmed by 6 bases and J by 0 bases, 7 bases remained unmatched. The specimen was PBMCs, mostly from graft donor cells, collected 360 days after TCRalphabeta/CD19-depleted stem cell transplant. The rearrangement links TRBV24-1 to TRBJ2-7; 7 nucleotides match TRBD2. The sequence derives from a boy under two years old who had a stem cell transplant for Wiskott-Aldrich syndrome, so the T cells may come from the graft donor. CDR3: CATSRSGTGSYEQYF. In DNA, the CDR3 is TGTGCCACCAGTCGGAGCGGGACGGGCTCCTACGAGCAGTACTTC.